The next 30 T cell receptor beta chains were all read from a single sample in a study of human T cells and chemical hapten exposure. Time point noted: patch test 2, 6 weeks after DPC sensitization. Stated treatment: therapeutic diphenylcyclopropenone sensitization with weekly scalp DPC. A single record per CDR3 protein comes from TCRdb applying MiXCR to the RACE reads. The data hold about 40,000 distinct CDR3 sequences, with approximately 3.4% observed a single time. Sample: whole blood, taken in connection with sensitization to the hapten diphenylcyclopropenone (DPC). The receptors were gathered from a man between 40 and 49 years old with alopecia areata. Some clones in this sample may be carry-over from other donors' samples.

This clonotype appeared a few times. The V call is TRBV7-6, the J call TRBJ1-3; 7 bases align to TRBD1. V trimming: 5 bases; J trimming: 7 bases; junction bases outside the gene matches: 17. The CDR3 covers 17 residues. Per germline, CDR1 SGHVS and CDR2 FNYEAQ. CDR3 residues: CASSLTFGQEWRNTIYF. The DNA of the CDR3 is TGTGCCAGCAGCCTCACATTCGGACAGGAATGGAGGAACACCATATATTTT.

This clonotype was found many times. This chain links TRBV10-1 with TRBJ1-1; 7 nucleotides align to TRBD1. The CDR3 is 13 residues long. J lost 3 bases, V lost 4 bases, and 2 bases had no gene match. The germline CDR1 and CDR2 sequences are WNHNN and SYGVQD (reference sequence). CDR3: CASSVGTDTEAFF. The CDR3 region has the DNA TGCGCCAGCAGTGTGGGGACAGACACTGAAGCTTTCTTT.

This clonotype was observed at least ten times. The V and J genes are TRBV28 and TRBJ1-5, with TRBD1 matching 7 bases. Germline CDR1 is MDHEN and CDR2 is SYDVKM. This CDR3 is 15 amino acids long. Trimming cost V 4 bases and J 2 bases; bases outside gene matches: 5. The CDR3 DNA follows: TGTGCCAGCAGTTCAGGGGGGTTTGGCAATCAGCCCCAGCATTTT. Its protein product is CASSSGGFGNQPQHF.

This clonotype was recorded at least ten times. This CDR3 is CASRPGGGQGGREQFF. The CDR3, as DNA: TGTGCCAGCAGACCGGGGGGGGGACAGGGCGGCCGGGAGCAGTTCTTC. The gene calls are TRBV12-3 or TRBV12-4 and TRBJ2-1, with D possibly TRBD1 on 9 matching bases. V gave up 6 bases and J gave up 10 bases, with 25 bases separating them. The CDR3 spans 16 residues.

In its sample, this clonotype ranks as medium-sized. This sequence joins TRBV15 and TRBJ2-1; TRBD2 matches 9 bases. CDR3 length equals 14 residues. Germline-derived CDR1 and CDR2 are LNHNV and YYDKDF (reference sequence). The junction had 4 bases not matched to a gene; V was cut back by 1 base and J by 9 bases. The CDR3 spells CATSRVAGVGEQFF. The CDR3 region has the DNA TGTGCCACCAGCAGAGTAGCGGGAGTAGGTGAGCAGTTCTTC.

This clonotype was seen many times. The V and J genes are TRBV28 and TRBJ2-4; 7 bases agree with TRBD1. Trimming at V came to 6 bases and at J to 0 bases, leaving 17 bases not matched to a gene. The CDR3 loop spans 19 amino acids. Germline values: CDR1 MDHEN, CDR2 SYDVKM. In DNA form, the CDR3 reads TGTGCCAGCAGACTTCTACAGGGGCCCGGAAGATTAGCCAAAAACATTCAGTACTTC. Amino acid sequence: CASRLLQGPGRLAKNIQYF.

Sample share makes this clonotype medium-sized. Here the CDR3 reads CASSPGLAGGGARETQYF. DNA of the CDR3: TGTGCCAGCAGCCCCGGACTAGCGGGAGGTGGGGCGAGGGAGACCCAGTACTTC. This rearrangement joins TRBV7-2 to TRBJ2-5; 14 bases fit TRBD2. Germline V gives CDR1 SGHTA, CDR2 FQGNSA. The CDR3 covers 18 residues. V dropped 5 bases and J dropped 5; count of bases not matched to a gene: 13.

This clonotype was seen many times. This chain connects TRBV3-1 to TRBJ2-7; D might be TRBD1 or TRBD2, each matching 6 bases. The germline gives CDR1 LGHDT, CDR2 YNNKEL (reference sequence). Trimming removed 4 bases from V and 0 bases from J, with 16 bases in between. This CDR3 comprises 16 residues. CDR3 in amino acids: CASSPPRGGGSYEQYF. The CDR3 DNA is TGTGCCAGCAGCCCACCCCGAGGGGGAGGCTCCTACGAGCAGTACTTC.

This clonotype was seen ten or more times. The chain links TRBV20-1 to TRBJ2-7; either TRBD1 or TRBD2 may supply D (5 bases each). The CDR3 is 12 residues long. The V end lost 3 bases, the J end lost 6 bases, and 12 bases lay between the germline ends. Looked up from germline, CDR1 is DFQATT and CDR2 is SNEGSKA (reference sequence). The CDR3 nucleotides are TGCAGTGCTAGCCGTTCGGGGCCCGAGCAGTACTTC. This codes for CSASRSGPEQYF.

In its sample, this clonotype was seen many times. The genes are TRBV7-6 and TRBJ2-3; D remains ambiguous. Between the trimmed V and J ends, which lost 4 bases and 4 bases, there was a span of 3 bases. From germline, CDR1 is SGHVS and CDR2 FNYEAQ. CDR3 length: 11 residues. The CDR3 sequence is CASSSSDTQYF. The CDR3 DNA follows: TGTGCCAGCAGCTCCTCAGATACGCAGTATTTT.

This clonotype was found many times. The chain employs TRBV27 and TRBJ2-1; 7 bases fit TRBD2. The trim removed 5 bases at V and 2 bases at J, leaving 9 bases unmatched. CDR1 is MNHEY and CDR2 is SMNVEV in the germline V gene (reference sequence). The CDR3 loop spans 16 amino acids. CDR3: CASSTRTSRTYNEQFF. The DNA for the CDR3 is TGTGCCAGCAGTACGCGGACTAGTAGGACCTACAATGAGCAGTTCTTC.

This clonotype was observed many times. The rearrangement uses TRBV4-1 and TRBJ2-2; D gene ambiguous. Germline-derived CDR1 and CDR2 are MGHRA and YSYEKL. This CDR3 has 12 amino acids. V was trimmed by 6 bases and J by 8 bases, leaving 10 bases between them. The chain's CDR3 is CASRRVGGELFF. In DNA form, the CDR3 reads TGCGCCAGCAGACGGGTGGGGGGGGAGCTGTTTTTT.

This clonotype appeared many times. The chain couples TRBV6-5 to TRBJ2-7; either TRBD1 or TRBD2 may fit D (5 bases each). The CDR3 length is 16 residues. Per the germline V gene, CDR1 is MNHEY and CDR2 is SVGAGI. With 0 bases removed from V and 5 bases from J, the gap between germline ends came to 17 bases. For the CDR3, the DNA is TGTGCCAGCAGTTACTCGAGGGGCGCGGGCAGCGACGAGCAGTACTTC. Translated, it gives CASSYSRGAGSDEQYF.

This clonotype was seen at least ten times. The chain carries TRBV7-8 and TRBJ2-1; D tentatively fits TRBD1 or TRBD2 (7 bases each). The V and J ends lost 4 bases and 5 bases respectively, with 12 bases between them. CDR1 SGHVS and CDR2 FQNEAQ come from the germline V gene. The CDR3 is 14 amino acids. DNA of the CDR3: TGTGCCAGCAGCTCAGGGGGGGGGCACAATGAGCAGTTCTTC. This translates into CASSSGGGHNEQFF.

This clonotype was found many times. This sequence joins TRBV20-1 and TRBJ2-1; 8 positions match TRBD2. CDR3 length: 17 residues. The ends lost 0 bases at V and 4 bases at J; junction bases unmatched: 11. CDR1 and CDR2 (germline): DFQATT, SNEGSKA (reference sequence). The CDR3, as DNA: TGCAGTGCTAGAGACCTCGGACTAGCCTCCGGGTACAATGAGCAGTTCTTC. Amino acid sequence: CSARDLGLASGYNEQFF.

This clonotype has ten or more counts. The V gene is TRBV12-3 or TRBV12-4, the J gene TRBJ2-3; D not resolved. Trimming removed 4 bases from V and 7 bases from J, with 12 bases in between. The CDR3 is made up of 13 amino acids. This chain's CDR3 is CASSSPERNTQYF. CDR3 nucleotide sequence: TGTGCCAGCAGTTCCCCGGAGAGGAATACGCAGTATTTT.

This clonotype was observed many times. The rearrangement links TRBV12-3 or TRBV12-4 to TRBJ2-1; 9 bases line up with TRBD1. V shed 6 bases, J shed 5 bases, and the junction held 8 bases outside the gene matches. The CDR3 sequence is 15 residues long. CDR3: CASSPPGQGNNEQFF. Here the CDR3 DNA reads TGTGCCAGCAGCCCTCCGGGACAGGGTAACAATGAGCAGTTCTTC.

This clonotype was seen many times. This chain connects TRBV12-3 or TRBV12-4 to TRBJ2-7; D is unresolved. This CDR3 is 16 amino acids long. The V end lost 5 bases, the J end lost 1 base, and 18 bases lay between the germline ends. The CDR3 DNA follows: TGTGCCAGCAGTACCGCTGGGTATCCAAATTCCTACGAGCAGTACTTC. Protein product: CASSTAGYPNSYEQYF.

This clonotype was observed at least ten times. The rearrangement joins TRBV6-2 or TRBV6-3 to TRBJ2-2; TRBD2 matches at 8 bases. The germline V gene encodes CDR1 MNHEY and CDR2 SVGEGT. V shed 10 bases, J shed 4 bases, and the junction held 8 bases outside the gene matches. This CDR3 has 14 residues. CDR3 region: CAIQIAGSTGELFF. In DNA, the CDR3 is TGTGCCATCCAAATAGCGGGAAGCACCGGGGAGCTGTTTTTT.

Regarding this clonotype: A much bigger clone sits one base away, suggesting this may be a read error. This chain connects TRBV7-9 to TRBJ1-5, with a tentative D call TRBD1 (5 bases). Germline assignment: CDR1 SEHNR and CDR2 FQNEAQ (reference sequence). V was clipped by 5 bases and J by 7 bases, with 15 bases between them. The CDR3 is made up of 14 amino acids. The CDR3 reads CASSNGGGGQPQHF. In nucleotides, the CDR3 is TGTGCCAGCAGCAATGGGGGGGGGGGACAGCCCCAGCATTTT.

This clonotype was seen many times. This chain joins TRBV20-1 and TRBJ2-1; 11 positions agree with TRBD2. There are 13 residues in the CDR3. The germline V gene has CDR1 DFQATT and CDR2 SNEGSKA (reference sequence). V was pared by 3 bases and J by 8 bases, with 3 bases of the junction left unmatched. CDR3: CSASPSGRYEQFF. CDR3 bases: TGCAGTGCTAGCCCTAGCGGGAGGTATGAGCAGTTCTTC.

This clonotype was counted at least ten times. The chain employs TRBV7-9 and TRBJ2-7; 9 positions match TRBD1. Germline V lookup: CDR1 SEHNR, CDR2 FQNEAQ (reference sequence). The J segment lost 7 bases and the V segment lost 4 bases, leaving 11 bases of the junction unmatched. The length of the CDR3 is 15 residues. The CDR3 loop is CASSSLWTGEGEQYF. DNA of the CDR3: TGTGCCAGCAGCTCCCTGTGGACAGGGGAAGGAGAGCAGTACTTC.

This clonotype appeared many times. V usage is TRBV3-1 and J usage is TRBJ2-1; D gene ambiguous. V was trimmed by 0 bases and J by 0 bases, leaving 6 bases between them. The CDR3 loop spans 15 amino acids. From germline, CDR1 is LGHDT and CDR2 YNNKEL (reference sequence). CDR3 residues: CASSQDDNSYNEQFF. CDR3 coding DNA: TGTGCCAGCAGCCAAGACGATAACTCCTACAATGAGCAGTTCTTC.

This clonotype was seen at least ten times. CDR3 loop: CSATTEQGAFF. In nucleotides, the CDR3 is TGCAGTGCCACAACCGAACAGGGGGCTTTCTTT. V and J are TRBV20-1 and TRBJ1-1; 7 bases agree with TRBD1. The CDR3 runs 11 residues. Germline V CDR1 and CDR2: DFQATT, SNEGSKA (reference sequence). J lost 11 bases, V lost 6 bases, and 9 bases had no gene match.

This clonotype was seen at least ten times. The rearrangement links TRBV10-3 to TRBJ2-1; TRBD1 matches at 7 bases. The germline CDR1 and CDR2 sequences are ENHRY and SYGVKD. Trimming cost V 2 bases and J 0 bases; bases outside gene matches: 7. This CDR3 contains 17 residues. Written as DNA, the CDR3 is TGTGCCATCAGTGAGAGGGACAGATTACCCTCCTACAATGAGCAGTTCTTC. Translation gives CAISERDRLPSYNEQFF.

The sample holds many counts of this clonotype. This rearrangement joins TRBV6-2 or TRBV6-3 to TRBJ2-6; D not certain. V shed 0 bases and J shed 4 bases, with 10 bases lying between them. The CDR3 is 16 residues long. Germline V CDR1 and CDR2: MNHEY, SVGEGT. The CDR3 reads CASSYSRTEGANVLTF. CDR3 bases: TGTGCCAGCAGTTACTCTCGAACGGAGGGGGCCAACGTCCTGACTTTC.

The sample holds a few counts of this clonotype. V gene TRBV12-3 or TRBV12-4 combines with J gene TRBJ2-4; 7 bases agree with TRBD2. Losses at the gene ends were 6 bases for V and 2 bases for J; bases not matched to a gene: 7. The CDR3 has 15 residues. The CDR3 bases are TGTGCCAGCAGGGGGGGGGTAGGGACCAAAAACATTCAGTACTTC. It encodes CASRGGVGTKNIQYF.

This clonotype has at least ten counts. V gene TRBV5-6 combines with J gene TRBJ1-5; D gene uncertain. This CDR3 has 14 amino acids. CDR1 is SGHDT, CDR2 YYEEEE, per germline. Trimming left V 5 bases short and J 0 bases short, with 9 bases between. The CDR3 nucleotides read TGTGCCAGCAGGGACGGAAATAGCAATCAGCCCCAGCATTTT. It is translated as CASRDGNSNQPQHF.

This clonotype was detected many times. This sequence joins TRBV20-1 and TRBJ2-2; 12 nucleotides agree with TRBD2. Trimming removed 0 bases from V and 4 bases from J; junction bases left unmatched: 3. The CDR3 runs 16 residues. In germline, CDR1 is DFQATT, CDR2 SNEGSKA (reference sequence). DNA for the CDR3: TGCAGTGCTAGAGACCCTAGCGGGAGGGCCACCGGGGAGCTGTTTTTT. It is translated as CSARDPSGRATGELFF.

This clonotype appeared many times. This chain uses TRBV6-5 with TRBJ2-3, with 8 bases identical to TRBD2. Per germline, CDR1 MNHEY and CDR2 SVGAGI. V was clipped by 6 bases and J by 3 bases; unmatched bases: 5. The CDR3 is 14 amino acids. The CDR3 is CASREGGRTDTQYF. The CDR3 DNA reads TGTGCCAGCAGGGAGGGCGGGAGGACAGATACGCAGTATTTT.